Listed below are T cell receptor beta chains from one sample, sequenced in a study of shared clonotypes between healthy human individuals. Method: immunoSEQ multiplex PCR; TCRdb's copy keeps in-frame clones and lacks some. Seen here are approximately 2.5 million clones, 90% to 95% observed once, and the top ten hold 0.36%. The sequenced sample consisted of naive CD4+ T cells from PBMCs. The receptors were gathered from a young man in good health. Some clones in this sample may be carry-over from other donors' samples. Both conserved end residues are part of each CDR3. A D gene is named only where the DNA matches it firmly. Rows may omit the clone size; those that give it use once, few, many or a size class.

TRBV27,NA,NA,TRBJ1-1,TGTGCCAGCAGTTTATTAGTGACGCAGAACACTGAAGCTTTCTTT,CASSLLVTQNTEAFF
TRBV10-3,NA,NA,TRBJ2-3,TGTGCCATCAGTGGGTTCGGGGATACGCAGTATTTT,CAISGFGDTQYF
TRBV30,once,NA,TRBJ2-1,TGTGCCTGGAGTCTGGGGGGGCCGTACAATGAGCAGTTCTTC,CAWSLGGPYNEQFF
TRBV28,NA,NA,TRBJ2-1,TGTGCCAGCAGTTTATACCTAGTCGATGAGCAGTTCTTC,CASSLYLVDEQFF
TRBV10-3,NA,NA,TRBJ2-3,TGTGCCATCCAGCGGCGGGACCCAAGCACAGATACGCAGTATTTT,CAIQRRDPSTDTQYF
TRBV18,NA,TRBD1,TRBJ2-2,TGTGCCAGCTCACCGGGACAGGGGGCCTTCGGGGAGCTGTTTTTT,CASSPGQGAFGELFF
TRBV28,NA,NA,TRBJ1-2,TGTGCCAGCAGTAAAACCTATTATGGCTACACCTTC,CASSKTYYGYTF
TRBV5-1,NA,NA,TRBJ2-7,TGCGCCAGCAGCTTGGTAGTTAACTCCTACGAGCAGTACTTC,CASSLVVNSYEQYF
TRBV5-1,NA,NA,TRBJ1-1,TGCGCCAGCAGCTTGGTTGGACTGGGGAACACTGAAGCTTTCTTT,CASSLVGLGNTEAFF
TRBV14,NA,NA,TRBJ2-7,TGTGCCAGCAGCCTCGCTCCGGGACAATACTACGAGCAGTACTTC,CASSLAPGQYYEQYF
TRBV7-3,NA,NA,TRBJ2-1,TGTGCCAGCAGCTTAACGCGGGGCAATGAGCAGTTCTTC,CASSLTRGNEQFF
TRBV30,few,NA,TRBJ1-5,TGTGCCTGGAGTGTACAGGAAGATCAGCCCCAGCATTTT,CAWSVQEDQPQHF
TRBV9,NA,TRBD1,TRBJ2-6,TGTGCCAGCAGCGTACCTTCAGGGGGCACTGGGGCCAACGTCCTGACTTTC,CASSVPSGGTGANVLTF
TRBV7-3,few,NA,TRBJ1-1,TGTGCCAGCAGCTTCCCCGTCGGGGGCGGCACTGAAGCTTTCTTT,CASSFPVGGGTEAFF
TRBV27,NA,TRBD1,TRBJ2-5,TGTGCCAGCAGTTCTACAGGGGTCGGGGAGACCCAGTACTTC,CASSSTGVGETQYF
TRBV29-1,NA,NA,TRBJ1-3,TGCAGCGTTCAGATAGTACAGGGTTGGGGAAACACCATATATTTT,CSVQIVQGWGNTIYF
TRBV5-8,NA,NA,TRBJ2-7,TGTGCCAGCAGCTTGAGGTCTGTGATGGGACTCGAGCAGTACTTC,CASSLRSVMGLEQYF
TRBV5-6,NA,NA,TRBJ1-2,TGTGCCAGCAGCTTGGCGAGACAGACAAACTATGGCTACACCTTC,CASSLARQTNYGYTF
TRBV7-2,NA,TRBD2,TRBJ2-1,TGTGCCAGCAGCTTAGTACGTCTAGCGGGCTACAATGAGCAGTTCTTC,CASSLVRLAGYNEQFF
TRBV5-4,NA,TRBD1,TRBJ2-7,TGTGCCAGCAGCTTGGGGGACAGGTTGTTCTCCTACGAGCAGTACTTC,CASSLGDRLFSYEQYF
TRBV9,NA,TRBD2,TRBJ2-2,TGTGCCAGCAGCGTAGCTCCAGCGGGAGGGAACACCGGGGAGCTGTTTTTT,CASSVAPAGGNTGELFF
TRBV10-2,once,NA,TRBJ2-7,TGCGCCAGCAGTGAGTCGATGGACGGCTACGAGCAGTACTTC,CASSESMDGYEQYF
TRBV7-2,once,TRBD1,TRBJ2-5,TGTGCCAGCAGCTCCGGACAGGTGAAGGAGACCCAGTACTTC,CASSSGQVKETQYF
TRBV5-8,NA,NA,TRBJ1-2,TGTGCCAGCAGCCCCAGGGACTCCTTGGGTAACTATGGCTACACCTTC,CASSPRDSLGNYGYTF
TRBV18,NA,NA,TRBJ2-5,TGTGCCAGCTCACCACCTGGTGAGGCGCTCCTCAAGACCCAGTACTTC,CASSPPGEALLKTQYF
TRBV7-3,NA,NA,TRBJ1-4,TGTGCCAGCAGCCCGGGACCGGAGGGTAATGAAAAACTGTTTTTT,CASSPGPEGNEKLFF
TRBV29-1,NA,NA,TRBJ1-1,TGCAGCGTAGCCATGGTGAACACTGAAGCTTTCTTT,CSVAMVNTEAFF
TRBV6-5,NA,TRBD1,TRBJ2-2,TGTGCCAGCAGTTACCAGGGGGTGAACACCGGGGAGCTGTTTTTT,CASSYQGVNTGELFF
TRBV6-5,NA,NA,TRBJ1-1,TGTGCCAGCAAAATACAGGGTTTGAACACTGAAGCTTTCTTT,CASKIQGLNTEAFF
TRBV7-8,NA,NA,TRBJ1-5,TGTGCCAGCGGTACTAGCAGGGCTTATAGCAATCAGCCCCAGCATTTT,CASGTSRAYSNQPQHF
TRBV5-6,NA,NA,TRBJ2-5,TGTGCCAGCAGCGTAGGGGGAGCGAAAGAGACCCAGTACTTC,CASSVGGAKETQYF
TRBV28,NA,NA,TRBJ1-2,TGTGCCAGCAGTCCACCAGGGTACGGCTACACCTTC,CASSPPGYGYTF
TRBV5-8,NA,NA,TRBJ1-1,TGTGCCAGCAGCTATGACTGGGCCGGGGGCACTGAAGCTTTCTTT,CASSYDWAGGTEAFF
TRBV11-2,NA,NA,TRBJ1-1,TGTGCCAGCAGCTTAGTGGCAGAGAACACTGAAGCTTTCTTT,CASSLVAENTEAFF
TRBV19,NA,NA,TRBJ2-7,TGTGCCAGTAGTATAGGGGATCGAAGGAACTACGAGCAGTACTTC,CASSIGDRRNYEQYF
TRBV18,NA,TRBD2,TRBJ2-7,TGTGCCAGCTCAACGGGAGGAGTCTGGGAGCAGTACTTC,CASSTGGVWEQYF
TRBV7-8,NA,NA,TRBJ1-5,TGTGCCAGCAGCTTAGGGGAAGGGGGCAATCAGCCCCAGCATTTT,CASSLGEGGNQPQHF
TRBV18,NA,NA,TRBJ1-6,TGTGCCAGCTCACCACCGAACAGTAATTCACCCCTCCACTTT,CASSPPNSNSPLHF
TRBV7-8,NA,NA,TRBJ2-7,TGTGCCAGCAGCTTAGCAGGCAGGGACACCTACGAGCAGTACTTC,CASSLAGRDTYEQYF
TRBV27,NA,NA,TRBJ1-2,TGTGCCAGCAGTTTAATCCGGCCCCCAGCTAACTATGGCTACACCTTC,CASSLIRPPANYGYTF
TRBV6-5,NA,NA,TRBJ1-4,TGTGCCAGCAGCCCGGGGGCCAGGGATGAAAAACTGTTTTTT,CASSPGARDEKLFF
TRBV5-5,NA,NA,TRBJ2-7,TGTGCCAGCAGCTCCCACAGGGAGACCAACGAGCAGTACTTC,CASSSHRETNEQYF
TRBV27,NA,NA,TRBJ2-7,TGTGCCAGCAGTTTAGAGGGATACGAGCAGTACTTC,CASSLEGYEQYF